Listed below are T cell receptor beta chains from one sample, sequenced in a study of Ad26.COV2.S vaccination and SARS-CoV-2 variants. This table comes from immunoSEQ multiplex PCR, and its TCRdb copy is limited to in-frame clones, with some not included. The data contain a few hundred thousand clones, about 90% of them singletons. Sequencing was performed on peripheral blood, taken in a trial of Ad26.COV2.S vaccine versus placebo. These receptors came from a person between 18 and 65 years old who received the Ad26.COV2.S COVID-19 vaccine or a placebo. Each CDR3 is given with its conserved first and last residue. Fields, in order: clone size, V gene, J gene, D gene, CDR3 length, CDR3 protein, CDR3 DNA. A D gene is named only where the DNA matches it firmly. Size is stated for part of the rows, as once, few or many counts, or as a class when the clone is expanded.

clone_size: NA; v_call: TRBV7-8; j_call: TRBJ2-7; d_call: NA; cdr3_length: 13; cdr3_aa: CASSLDYSYEQYF; cdr3_nt: TGTGCCAGCAGCTTAGACTACTCCTACGAGCAGTACTTC
clone_size: NA; v_call: TRBV11-2; j_call: TRBJ2-1; d_call: TRBD2; cdr3_length: 15; cdr3_aa: CASTTLAGAYNEQFF; cdr3_nt: TGTGCCAGCACCACCCTAGCGGGGGCTTACAATGAGCAGTTCTTC
clone_size: NA; v_call: TRBV9; j_call: TRBJ2-7; d_call: NA; cdr3_length: 13; cdr3_aa: CASSQWGGDEQYF; cdr3_nt: TGTGCCAGCAGCCAGTGGGGGGGCGACGAGCAGTACTTC
clone_size: NA; v_call: TRBV28; j_call: TRBJ1-5; d_call: TRBD1; cdr3_length: 15; cdr3_aa: CASSGQGNVNQPQHF; cdr3_nt: TGTGCCAGCAGCGGACAGGGAAATGTGAATCAGCCCCAGCATTTT
clone_size: NA; v_call: TRBV9; j_call: TRBJ2-1; d_call: NA; cdr3_length: 12; cdr3_aa: CASSVGVGEQFF; cdr3_nt: TGTGCCAGCAGCGTAGGGGTGGGCGAGCAGTTCTTC
clone_size: NA; v_call: TRBV9; j_call: TRBJ2-7; d_call: NA; cdr3_length: 14; cdr3_aa: CASSTAGHSYEQYF; cdr3_nt: TGTGCCAGTTCTACGGCGGGGCACTCCTACGAGCAGTACTTC
clone_size: once; v_call: TRBV2; j_call: TRBJ2-7; d_call: NA; cdr3_length: 14; cdr3_aa: CASSDYQVHYEQYF; cdr3_nt: TGTGCCAGCAGTGACTATCAGGTTCACTACGAGCAGTACTTC
clone_size: NA; v_call: TRBV19; j_call: TRBJ2-1; d_call: NA; cdr3_length: 15; cdr3_aa: CASSIAGWGRNEQFF; cdr3_nt: TGTGCCAGTAGTATAGCGGGTTGGGGGCGTAATGAGCAGTTCTTC
clone_size: once; v_call: TRBV4-3; j_call: TRBJ2-3; d_call: NA; cdr3_length: 16; cdr3_aa: CASSQEFGFGTDTQYF; cdr3_nt: TGCGCCAGCAGCCAAGAATTCGGCTTCGGCACAGATACGCAGTATTTT
clone_size: NA; v_call: TRBV20-1; j_call: TRBJ1-4; d_call: NA; cdr3_length: 11; cdr3_aa: CSAGFNEKLFF; cdr3_nt: TGCAGTGCGGGGTTCAATGAAAAACTGTTTTTT
clone_size: once; v_call: TRBV6-5; j_call: TRBJ2-3; d_call: TRBD2; cdr3_length: 16; cdr3_aa: CASSYQLAGLTDTQYF; cdr3_nt: TGTGCCAGCAGTTACCAACTAGCGGGGCTCACAGATACGCAGTATTTT
clone_size: NA; v_call: TRBV5-4; j_call: TRBJ2-7; d_call: TRBD1; cdr3_length: 16; cdr3_aa: CASSLPSGQGAHEQYF; cdr3_nt: TGTGCCAGCAGCTTGCCCTCAGGACAGGGGGCCCACGAGCAGTACTTC
clone_size: NA; v_call: TRBV18; j_call: TRBJ2-7; d_call: NA; cdr3_length: 12; cdr3_aa: CASSVQEYEQYF; cdr3_nt: TGTGCCAGCTCAGTTCAGGAGTACGAGCAGTACTTC
clone_size: few; v_call: TRBV3-1/TRBV3-2; j_call: TRBJ1-1; d_call: TRBD1; cdr3_length: 15; cdr3_aa: CASSHSGQGNTEAFF; cdr3_nt: TGTGCCAGCAGCCATTCTGGACAGGGGAACACTGAAGCTTTCTTT
clone_size: NA; v_call: TRBV7-9; j_call: TRBJ2-7; d_call: TRBD1; cdr3_length: 16; cdr3_aa: CASSSTTGISSYEQYF; cdr3_nt: TGTGCCAGCAGCTCCACGACAGGGATAAGCTCCTACGAGCAGTACTTC